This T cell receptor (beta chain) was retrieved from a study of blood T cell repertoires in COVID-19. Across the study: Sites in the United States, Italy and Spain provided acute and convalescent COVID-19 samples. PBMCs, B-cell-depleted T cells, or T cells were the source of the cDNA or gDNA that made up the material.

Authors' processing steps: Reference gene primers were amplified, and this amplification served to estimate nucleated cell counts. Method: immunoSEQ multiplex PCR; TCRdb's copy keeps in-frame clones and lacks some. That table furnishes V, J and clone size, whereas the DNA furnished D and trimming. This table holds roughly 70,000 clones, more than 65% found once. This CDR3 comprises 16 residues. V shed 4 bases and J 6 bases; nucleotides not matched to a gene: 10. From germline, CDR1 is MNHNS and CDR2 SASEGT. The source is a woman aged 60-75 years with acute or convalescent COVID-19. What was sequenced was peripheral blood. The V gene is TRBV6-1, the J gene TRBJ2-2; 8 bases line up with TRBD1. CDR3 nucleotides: TGTGCCAGCAGTGGCCCGGACAGGGCGCCTGCCGGGGAGCTGTTTTTT. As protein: CASSGPDRAPAGELFF.